Sequencing of this TCR beta chain was carried out in a study of Graves' ophthalmopathy and Graves' hyperthyroidism. General study findings and limits: Sensitivity of roughly 88% and specificity of around 80% were achieved when a 13-signature model separated ophthalmopathy from stable hyperthyroidism. A majority of expanded thyroid clonotypes exceeding 0.001 frequency were likewise present in blood.

Orbital computed tomography, together with clinical symptoms, serum thyroxine, TRAb and thyroid ultrasound, was used for diagnosis. The germline V gene has CDR1 SNHLY and CDR2 FYNNEI. The CDR3 is 18 amino acids. V lost 5 bases, J lost 4 bases, and 18 bases stayed unmatched. RNA transcripts yielded amplified TCR beta CDR3 regions. Second-round multiplex PCR came after first-round RT-PCR with HTBI primers. One entry per CDR3 protein results from TCRdb running MiXCR on the multiplex PCR reads. The table has some 1.1 million distinct CDR3 sequences, 35% to 40% seen once. About this clonotype itself: The antigen remains unidentified.

The receptor's source is an adult man with Graves' hyperthyroidism. The V and J genes are TRBV2 and TRBJ1-1; 8 bases match TRBD1. The sequenced sample was peripheral blood or thyroid tissue (not recorded which). CDR3 DNA: TGTGCCAGCAGTCTCCAGCGGACAGGGTATGGGTGGGGCACTGAAGCTTTCTTT. This sequence encodes CASSLQRTGYGWGTEAFF. The entire variable domain, with the rest obtained from reference TRBV2 and TRBJ1-1, is as follows: EPEVTQTPSHQVTQMGQEVILRCVPISNHLYFYWYRQILGQKVEFLVSFYNNEISEKSEIFDDQFSVERPDGSNFTLKIRSTKLEDSAMYFCASSLQRTGYGWGTEAFFGQGTRLTVV.